The 9 T cell receptor beta chains reported below all come from one sample, sequenced in a study of shared clonotypes between healthy human individuals. Measured with immunoSEQ multiplex PCR; TCRdb has only the in-frame clones, and not every one. The sample includes over 2 million clones, 85% to 95% of them seen just once. Specimen: naive CD4+ T cells sorted from blood. Stated subset: CD45RA+ positively selected. Receptor source: a man in his late teens or twenties in good health.

The chain is built from TRBV10-3 and TRBJ1-5; no definite D call. The CDR3 has 15 amino acids. Germline loops: CDR1 ENHRY, CDR2 SYGVKD. In DNA, the CDR3 is TGTGTCTATCACAAGAGGAGACATAGCAATCAGCCCCAGCATTTT. It is translated as CVYHKRRHSNQPQHF.

With regard to this clone: The sample carries other DNA sequences with the same CDR3. The genes are TRBV19 and TRBJ2-1, with D tentatively TRBD2 (6 bases). Trimming stripped 3 bases from V and 0 bases from J, with 9 bases between. The germline gives CDR1 LNHDA, CDR2 SQIVND (reference sequence). The CDR3 length is 15 residues. The CDR3 here is CASSISGRSYNEQFF. As DNA, the CDR3 is TGTGCCAGTAGTATTAGCGGCCGCTCCTACAATGAGCAGTTCTTC.

The CDR3 DNA sequence: TGTGCCAGCAGTTTTGGCGGAACCTACGAGCAGTACTTC. It is translated as CASSFGGTYEQYF. The gene calls are TRBV6-5 and TRBJ2-7, with D uncertain. Trimming took 4 bases from V and 2 from J, leaving 9 bases between them. The V gene's germline CDR1 is MNHEY and CDR2 SVGAGI. CDR3 length equals 13 residues.

The chain is built from TRBV19 and TRBJ1-5; D is ambiguous. CDR1 and CDR2 (germline): LNHDA, SQIVND (reference sequence). Trimming cost V 4 bases and J 3 bases, with 7 bases left between them. This CDR3 region has 13 residues. The CDR3 DNA follows: TGTGCCAGTAGTAGGAGGGCCAATCAGCCCCAGCATTTT. This gives the protein CASSRRANQPQHF.

The chain uses TRBV7-2 and TRBJ1-5; D is undetermined. Germline V lookup: CDR1 SGHTA, CDR2 FQGNSA. The V end was cut by 2 bases, the J end by 7 bases, with 9 bases between. The CDR3 sequence is 13 residues long. CDR3 amino acids: CASSLRPGQPQHF. CDR3 nucleotides: TGTGCCAGCAGCTTAAGGCCGGGCCAGCCCCAGCATTTT.

This CDR3 is CSAYTYGYTF. The CDR3 bases are TGCAGTGCTTACACCTATGGCTACACCTTC. This chain links TRBV20-1 with TRBJ1-2; no definite D call. The CDR3 runs to 10 residues. Trimming took 5 bases from V and 4 from J, leaving 5 bases between them. CDR1 is DFQATT, CDR2 SNEGSKA, per germline (reference sequence).

The chain links TRBV5-4 to TRBJ2-7; 11 positions agree with TRBD2. Trimming at V came to 3 bases and at J to 6 bases, leaving 8 bases not matched to a gene. In germline, CDR1 is SGHNT, CDR2 YYREEE (reference sequence). The CDR3 is made up of 15 amino acids. The CDR3 sequence: CASSSEGLAGSEQYF. CDR3 DNA: TGTGCCAGCAGCTCTGAAGGACTAGCGGGTAGCGAGCAGTACTTC.

The chain joins TRBV6-5 to TRBJ2-7, with D tentatively TRBD1 (6 bases). V lost 0 bases and J 0 bases, leaving 12 bases between the germline ends. In germline, CDR1 is MNHEY, CDR2 SVGAGI. The length of the CDR3 is 16 residues. The CDR3 spells CASSYSRQESSYEQYF. The DNA for the CDR3 is TGTGCCAGCAGTTACTCACGACAGGAGAGCTCCTACGAGCAGTACTTC.

V usage is TRBV19 and J usage is TRBJ2-7; no clear D gene. CDR1 is LNHDA, CDR2 SQIVND, per germline (reference sequence). This CDR3 is built from 13 residues. V dropped 4 bases and J dropped 6 bases, with 13 bases sitting between them. The CDR3 reads CASSRALEFEQYF. The CDR3 DNA reads as TGTGCCAGTAGTAGGGCCCTTGAGTTCGAGCAGTACTTC.